This T cell receptor beta chain was obtained from a study of CD8+CD57+ T cells in acquired aplastic anemia. Overall study context: Quantities of DNA derived from sorted CD4+ and CD8+ cells averaged about 3.2 ug.

V lost 4 bases and J lost 6; bases outside the gene matches: 15. This CDR3 is 16 amino acids long. Germline lookup yields CDR1 SGHDT and CDR2 YYEEEE. TCR beta VDJ combinations and CDR3 sequences were profiled from genomic DNA. TCRdb reprocessed the reads with MiXCR, giving one entry per CDR3 protein. Counted here are roughly 190,000 distinct CDR3 sequences, roughly half occurring once; the ten biggest clones make up approximately 15%. Whole-study findings and limits: Significant differences in CD8+ Simpson's diversity were not observed between patients and controls. Patients and controls had in common around 29 CD8+ CDR3 sequences.

This clonotype was seen only once. Its target is unknown. Sequencing was performed on sorted CD4+, CD8+, or CD8+CD57+ T cells (not recorded which) from PBMCs. The origin of this receptor is a human donor in good health, serving as a control. V usage is TRBV5-6 and J usage is TRBJ2-7, with 8 bases that match TRBD1. The CDR3 protein is CASSNRGNRGFSEQYF. In DNA, the CDR3 is TGTGCCAGCAGCAACCGAGGGAACAGGGGGTTTTCCGAGCAGTACTTC.